This T cell receptor (beta chain) was obtained from a study of blood T cells in healthy people across ages. Study-level results: Naive and antigen-experienced cells were not separated, limiting conclusive comparison.

In this sample, this clonotype turned up once. Its antigen remains unknown. Trimming cost V 6 bases and J 11 bases; bases outside gene matches: 18. This CDR3 has 15 amino acids. For the second PCR, which ran for about 7 to 12 cycles, a sample-barcoded 5' primer and a J-beta primer mix were used. TCRdb ran MiXCR on the 5' RACE reads and lists one entry per CDR3 protein. The profile shows around 710,000 distinct CDR3 sequences, roughly 44% of them singletons. Isolation of PBMCs gave at least 6 million cells per sample. Sequenced input: blood. The chain couples TRBV12-3 or TRBV12-4 to TRBJ2-5, with 7 positions matching TRBD2. The receptor comes from a woman aged 55-69 years in good health. CDR3 sequence: CASRTGEGSHNEQYF. CDR3 DNA sequence: TGTGCCAGCAGAACGGGGGAGGGGTCCCACAATGAGCAGTACTTC.